These 13 T cell receptor beta chains were sequenced from one sample in a study of T cell repertoires in cytomegalovirus infection. TCRdb called the reads again in MiXCR, with one record for every CDR3 protein. In the table there are about 530,000 distinct CDR3 sequences, more than 20% of which are singletons. The specimen was PBMCs. The receptors originated from a human donor in good health (CMV status not recorded). Some clones in this sample may be carry-over from other donors' samples.

This clonotype occurred a few times. The chain uses TRBV5-8 and TRBJ1-5; D call uncertain. This CDR3 spans 17 amino acids. The germline V gene encodes CDR1 SGHTS and CDR2 YDEGEE. V gave up 4 bases and J gave up 0 bases, with 17 bases separating them. Here the CDR3 reads CASSIATSSLSNQPQHF. CDR3 DNA: TGTGCCAGCAGCATTGCGACATCCAGTCTTAGCAATCAGCCCCAGCATTTT.

J is TRBJ2-6 and V is TRBV6-2 or TRBV6-3; no clear D. CDR3 length: 15 amino acids. Germline CDR1 and CDR2: MNHEY and SVGEGT. V lost 4 bases, J lost 0 bases, and 7 bases lay in between. CDR3 coding DNA: TGTGCCAGCAGTTCGGATTACTCTGGGGCCAACGTCCTGACTTTC. It encodes CASSSDYSGANVLTF.

This chain joins TRBV19 and TRBJ2-1; 14 bases fit TRBD2. The CDR3 contains 16 residues. The V gene's germline CDR1 is LNHDA and CDR2 SQIVND (reference sequence). After removal of 3 bases from V and 7 bases from J, the junction contained 5 bases not matched to a gene. CDR3 amino acids: CASSIEGLAGGNEQFF. CDR3 sequence (DNA): TGTGCCAGTAGTATTGAAGGACTAGCGGGAGGAAATGAGCAGTTCTTC.

This clonotype has more than one count but fewer than ten. The J gene is TRBJ2-7, the V gene TRBV11-2; 8 nucleotides align to TRBD1. Germline values: CDR1 SGHAT, CDR2 FQNNGV. The trim removed 4 bases at V and 5 bases at J, leaving 10 bases unmatched. This CDR3 is built from 15 residues. DNA for the CDR3: TGTGCCAGCAGCTCACCCAGGGGGCGAAGCCACGAGCAGTACTTC. Encoded protein: CASSSPRGRSHEQYF.

The sample holds a few counts of this clonotype. The chain carries TRBV12-3 or TRBV12-4 and TRBJ2-1, with TRBD1 matching 9 bases. V lost 6 bases, J lost 10 bases, and 16 bases stayed unmatched. This CDR3 spans 16 amino acids. The CDR3 here is CASRPSSGTGYHEQFF. The CDR3 DNA reads as TGTGCCAGCAGACCGAGCTCCGGGACAGGGTATCACGAGCAGTTCTTC.

The table lists this clonotype with a few counts. The chain has TRBV27 and TRBJ1-5; D not certain. The V end was cut by 3 bases, the J end by 11 bases, with 14 bases between. The CDR3 has 13 amino acids. Per germline, CDR1 MNHEY and CDR2 SMNVEV (reference sequence). In DNA, the CDR3 is TGTGCCAGCAGTTTCACCGCGGCCCGGGCCCAGCATTTT. Its protein product is CASSFTAARAQHF.

This clonotype was seen only once. The J gene is TRBJ2-3, the V gene TRBV12-3 or TRBV12-4; D is possibly TRBD2 (6 bases). Trimming left V 6 bases short and J 1 base short, with 23 bases between. The CDR3 sequence is 18 residues long. CDR3 protein: CASSQLRDSNPGTDTQYF. The CDR3 DNA sequence: TGTGCCAGCAGCCAACTCCGGGACTCCAATCCAGGCACAGATACGCAGTATTTT.

The V call is TRBV3-1, the J call TRBJ1-4, with D perhaps TRBD1 (5 bases). V was cut by 2 bases and J by 8 bases, with 15 bases left in between. CDR1 and CDR2 (germline): LGHDT, YNNKEL (reference sequence). The CDR3 has 15 amino acids. The DNA of the CDR3 is TGTGCCAGCAGCCAATTTGTCGGGGGTGGCGAAAAACTGTTTTTT. It is translated as CASSQFVGGGEKLFF.

This clonotype showed up just a few times. The chain combines TRBV24-1 with TRBJ2-3, with TRBD1 matching 10 bases. V shed 4 bases and J 5 bases; nucleotides not matched to a gene: 8. CDR1 is KGHDR and CDR2 is SFDVKD in the germline V gene. The CDR3 extends over 16 amino acids. The CDR3 DNA follows: TGTGCCACCAGTGACCCAGGGACAGGGGAAGGAGATACGCAGTATTTT. Amino acid sequence: CATSDPGTGEGDTQYF.

This clonotype appeared many times. The chain couples TRBV7-9 to TRBJ1-4, with D unclear. The CDR3 is made up of 16 amino acids. The germline V and J ends were trimmed by 5 bases and 3 bases, with 16 bases remaining between them. Germline values: CDR1 SEHNR, CDR2 FQNEAQ (reference sequence). The CDR3 loop reads CASSPPGVAANEKLFF. Written as DNA, the CDR3 is TGTGCCAGCAGCCCCCCAGGTGTCGCGGCTAATGAAAAACTGTTTTTT.

This clonotype was observed a handful of times. The chain recombines TRBV14 with TRBJ2-1; D call uncertain. V was shortened by 0 bases and J by 6 bases, with 15 bases between the two germline ends. CDR1 and CDR2 from the germline V gene are SGHDN and FVKESK. The CDR3 spans 16 residues. In DNA, the CDR3 is TGTGCCAGCAGCCAAGACCGTCTTGGCCCCCCCAATGAGCAGTTCTTC. This encodes CASSQDRLGPPNEQFF.

The chain carries TRBV27 and TRBJ1-1; D unclear. Trimming pared 2 bases from V and 1 base from J, leaving 11 bases between. CDR3 length: 15 amino acids. Germline lookup yields CDR1 MNHEY and CDR2 SMNVEV (reference sequence). CDR3 residues: CASSLRAYGNTEAFF. The CDR3 nucleotides are TGTGCCAGCAGTTTACGCGCCTACGGGAACACTGAAGCTTTCTTT.

This clonotype was observed many times. The chain couples TRBV7-2 to TRBJ2-3; the D gene is possibly TRBD2 (6 bases). The ends were cut back, 5 bases at V and 5 bases at J, with 14 bases in the middle. There are 14 residues in the CDR3. Germline V CDR1 and CDR2: SGHTA, FQGNSA. DNA of the CDR3: TGTGCCAGCAGCCCTCGTCCCGGGAGAGATACGCAGTATTTT. Translation: CASSPRPGRDTQYF.